The 26 T cell receptor beta chains presented below share a single source sample, sequenced in a study of blood T cell repertoires in COVID-19. Clones were read by immunoSEQ multiplex PCR, and TCRdb kept only the in-frame ones, dropping some. The sample lists more than 110,000 clones; roughly four fifths were seen once. Sequenced input: peripheral blood. Every receptor here comes from a man of 80 years or more with acute or convalescent COVID-19.

V usage is TRBV3-1 (or the pseudogene TRBV3-2) and J usage is TRBJ1-1; TRBD1 agrees at 7 bases. CDR1 is LGHDT and CDR2 is YNNKEL in the germline V gene (reference sequence). The CDR3 spans 15 residues. After removal of 3 bases from V and 6 bases from J, the junction contained 10 bases not matched to a gene. CDR3 sequence reads: CASSQGDREWAEAFF. The CDR3 DNA is TGTGCCAGCAGCCAGGGAGACAGGGAATGGGCTGAAGCTTTCTTT.

V is TRBV6-5 and J is TRBJ2-2; 7 nucleotides line up with TRBD1. Losses at the gene ends were 7 bases for V and 8 bases for J; bases not matched to a gene: 10. This CDR3 spans 14 amino acids. Germline V gives CDR1 MNHEY, CDR2 SVGAGI. The CDR3 DNA is TGTGCCAGCACCGAAGGGGACAGAGGAGGGGAGCTGTTTTTT. Its protein product is CASTEGDRGGELFF.

V gene TRBV6-5 combines with J gene TRBJ2-2, with TRBD2 identical over 15 bases. With 10 bases clipped from V and 5 bases from J, the junction kept 5 bases outside the gene matches. Germline V gene sequence: CDR1 MNHEY, CDR2 SVGAGI. There are 15 residues in the CDR3. The CDR3 nucleotides are TGTGCCACCACCGGGACTAGCGGGGGGACCGGGGAGCTGTTTTTT. Translated, it gives CATTGTSGGTGELFF.

The chain uses TRBV5-4 and TRBJ2-5; 12 bases map to TRBD2. The CDR3 is 16 residues long. The trim removed 5 bases at V and 5 bases at J, leaving 10 bases unmatched. The V gene's germline CDR1 is SGHNT and CDR2 YYREEE (reference sequence). The CDR3 protein is CASSPRLAGAGETQYF. CDR3 coding DNA: TGTGCCAGCAGTCCCCGACTAGCGGGGGCCGGGGAGACCCAGTACTTC.

The chain employs TRBV3-1 (or the pseudogene TRBV3-2) and TRBJ2-2; 8 nucleotides agree with TRBD2. Germline CDR1 is LGHDT and CDR2 is YNNKEL (reference sequence). CDR3 length equals 18 residues. The V segment lost 0 bases and the J segment 5 bases; nucleotides outside the gene matches: 11. CDR3 in DNA: TGTGCCAGCAGCCAAGATCTCGGGGGGGGAACGAGAACCGGGGAGCTGTTTTTT. Its translation: CASSQDLGGGTRTGELFF.

A note on this clone: This sample also contains other DNA sequences that code for the same CDR3. The CDR3 sequence: CASSLGENTEAFF. CDR3 DNA: TGTGCCAGCAGTCTCGGGGAAAACACTGAAGCTTTCTTT. The rearrangement links TRBV2 to TRBJ1-1; D call uncertain. The V gene's germline CDR1 is SNHLY and CDR2 FYNNEI. This CDR3 is 13 amino acids long. V gave up 5 bases and J gave up 2 bases, with 9 bases separating them.

The chain has TRBV15 and TRBJ2-3; D remains unclear. The CDR3 has 15 residues. Germline-derived CDR1 and CDR2 are LNHNV and YYDKDF (reference sequence). Trimming took off 4 bases at V and 0 bases at J, with 11 bases between the two ends. The CDR3 nucleotides are TGTGCCACCAGCAATCAGCAGACAAGCACAGATACGCAGTATTTT. This sequence encodes CATSNQQTSTDTQYF.

This chain uses TRBV11-2 with TRBJ1-1; D is possibly TRBD1 (6 bases). CDR1 and CDR2 (germline): SGHAT, FQNNGV. The V and J ends lost 5 bases and 8 bases respectively, with 15 bases between them. CDR3 length: 13 amino acids. The CDR3 sequence: CASSPQGYSEAFF. In nucleotides, the CDR3 is TGTGCCAGCAGCCCACAGGGTTACTCCGAAGCTTTCTTT.

The chain has TRBV7-8 and TRBJ1-6; TRBD1 might be the D (6 bases). The germline CDR1 and CDR2 sequences are SGHVS and FQNEAQ. The CDR3 is made up of 14 amino acids. V gave up 11 bases and J gave up 7 bases, with 18 bases separating them. DNA for the CDR3: TGTGCCGGAAAATCCGGGACACCAAATTCACCCCTCCACTTT. It yields the protein CAGKSGTPNSPLHF.

The CDR3 nucleotides are TGTGCCAGCACAGTCGTGTTCGGAAGAGGTGGCTCCTACGAGCAGTACTTC. It translates to CASTVVFGRGGSYEQYF. This chain links TRBV2 with TRBJ2-7; D remains unclear. Germline V CDR1 and CDR2: SNHLY, FYNNEI. The CDR3 loop spans 17 amino acids. Trimming shortened V by 7 bases and J by 0 bases, and 22 bases separated the two germline ends.

V is TRBV19 and J is TRBJ1-1, with D tentatively TRBD1 (5 bases). The CDR3 has 13 amino acids. The ends were cut back, 4 bases at V and 1 base at J, with 7 bases in the middle. Germline V gene data show CDR1 as LNHDA and CDR2 as SQIVND (reference sequence). The CDR3 nucleotides read TGTGCCAGTAGTAGAACAGGGAACACTGAAGCTTTCTTT. Translation gives CASSRTGNTEAFF.

V and J are TRBV18 and TRBJ2-1; 8 nucleotides align to TRBD1. From germline, CDR1 is KGHSH and CDR2 LQKENI. The CDR3 has 15 amino acids. Unmatched junction bases numbered 8, after V lost 4 bases and J lost 6 bases. The CDR3 region is CASSQPGGAGNEQFF. For the CDR3, the DNA is TGTGCCAGCTCACAGCCAGGGGGCGCAGGCAATGAGCAGTTCTTC.

The CDR3 DNA reads as TGCGCCAGCAGCCAAGCGGCGGCTAACTATGGCTACACCTTC. This translates into CASSQAAANYGYTF. The V and J genes are TRBV4-1 and TRBJ1-2; the D is unclear. The CDR3 totals 14 residues. The V end lost 1 base, the J end lost 0 bases, and 6 bases lay between the germline ends. The germline V gene has CDR1 MGHRA and CDR2 YSYEKL.

The chain combines TRBV14 with TRBJ1-2; D uncertain. CDR1 is SGHDN, CDR2 FVKESK, per germline. The CDR3 loop spans 13 amino acids. V was shortened by 1 base and J by 6 bases, with 9 bases between the two germline ends. The CDR3 DNA reads as TGTGCCAGCAGCCAAGGCTGGCGGGATGGCTACACCTTC. Residues: CASSQGWRDGYTF.

The rearrangement uses TRBV18 and TRBJ1-1; possibly TRBD1 for D (5 bases). Trimming took off 3 bases at V and 2 bases at J, with 16 bases between the two ends. Germline values: CDR1 KGHSH, CDR2 LQKENI. This CDR3 is built from 16 residues. CDR3 protein: CASSPSQGFRNTEAFF. The CDR3 DNA follows: TGTGCCAGCTCACCTTCGCAGGGATTCAGAAACACTGAAGCTTTCTTT. Based on the CDR3 plus reference TRBV18 and TRBJ1-1, the full variable domain is NAGVMQNPRHLVRRRGQEARLRCSPMKGHSHVYWYRQLPEEGLKFMVYLQKENIIDESGMPKERFSAEFPKEGPSILRIQQVVRGDSAAYFCASSPSQGFRNTEAFFGQGTRLTVV.

The chain employs TRBV3-1 (or the pseudogene TRBV3-2) and TRBJ1-1, with 8 bases fitting TRBD1. V was clipped by 3 bases and J by 1 base; unmatched bases: 1. From germline, CDR1 is LGHDT and CDR2 YNNKEL (reference sequence). The CDR3 is 14 residues long. The CDR3 DNA follows: TGTGCCAGCAGCCATCAGGGGGCGAACACTGAAGCTTTCTTT. Translation: CASSHQGANTEAFF.

This chain uses TRBV6-2 or TRBV6-3 with TRBJ2-7; 7 nucleotides match TRBD1. The germline CDR1 and CDR2 sequences are MNHEY and SVGEGT. This CDR3 contains 15 residues. J was trimmed by 3 bases and V by 4 bases; bases with no gene match: 9. The CDR3 DNA sequence: TGTGCCAGCAGTTCCGCCGGGACAGTAGTCTACGAGCAGTACTTC. Translating gives CASSSAGTVVYEQYF.

There are a few counts of this clone. The chain combines TRBV6-5 with TRBJ1-1; 7 bases agree with TRBD1. Germline V gene lookup returns CDR1 MNHEY and CDR2 SVGAGI. V lost 6 bases to trimming and J lost 0 bases; unmatched junction nucleotides: 7. The CDR3 has 15 amino acids. CDR3 residues: CASRKAGTVNTEAFF. DNA of the CDR3: TGTGCCAGCAGAAAAGCCGGGACAGTGAACACTGAAGCTTTCTTT.

The gene calls are TRBV9 and TRBJ2-3; D remains ambiguous. V lost 0 bases and J lost 6, with 5 bases in between. The CDR3 is made up of 12 amino acids. CDR1 is SGDLS and CDR2 is YYNGEE in the germline V gene. The DNA of the CDR3 is TGTGCCAGCAGCGTAGATCAGGATACGCAGTATTTT. It is translated as CASSVDQDTQYF.

This chain links TRBV6-2 or TRBV6-3 with TRBJ1-2, with TRBD1 matching over 7 bases. The CDR3 consists of 12 residues. V was pared by 0 bases and J by 10 bases, with 2 bases of the junction left unmatched. In germline, CDR1 is MNHEY, CDR2 SVGEGT. CDR3 DNA sequence: TGTGCCAGCAGTTACTCCCAGGGGGACTACACCTTC. It codes for CASSYSQGDYTF.

This clone was seen ten or more times. V gene TRBV5-5 combines with J gene TRBJ2-7, with D perhaps TRBD2 (5 bases). The CDR3 consists of 11 residues. Germline V CDR1 and CDR2: SGHKS, YYEKEE (reference sequence). V shed 4 bases and J shed 11 bases, with 13 bases lying between them. The DNA of the CDR3 is TGTGCCAGCAGCCCTGGAGTGAGGGAGTACTTC. This encodes CASSPGVREYF.

This clone has at least ten counts. V and J are TRBV2 and TRBJ2-3; 10 bases map to TRBD2. V lost 6 bases, J lost 4 bases, and 10 bases stayed unmatched. Germline V gene data show CDR1 as SNHLY and CDR2 as FYNNEI. CDR3 length: 16 amino acids. CDR3 protein: CASRPLAGGYSDTQYF. DNA of the CDR3: TGTGCCAGCAGGCCCTTAGCGGGGGGTTATTCAGATACGCAGTATTTT.

The chain employs TRBV6-5 and TRBJ1-3; D not resolved. Trimming removed 4 bases at V and 0 bases at J, with 13 bases between. This CDR3 is 16 amino acids long. Germline V lookup: CDR1 MNHEY, CDR2 SVGAGI. For the CDR3, the DNA is TGTGCCAGCAGTTTAGTTCCAGGTGTCTCTGGAAACACCATATATTTT. Amino acid sequence: CASSLVPGVSGNTIYF.

This clone was counted once. The V and J genes are TRBV7-8 and TRBJ1-1, with TRBD1 as a possible D gene (5 bases). V dropped 1 base and J dropped 1 base, with 16 bases sitting between them. Germline V gene sequence: CDR1 SGHVS, CDR2 FQNEAQ. The CDR3 is 17 amino acids. The CDR3 sequence is CASSLGRGGWGNTEAFF. The CDR3 DNA follows: TGTGCCAGCAGCTTAGGTAGGGGAGGGTGGGGGAACACTGAAGCTTTCTTT. Full variable domain (rest looked up from reference TRBV7-8 and TRBJ1-1): GAGVSQSPRYKVAKRGQDVALRCDPISGHVSLFWYQQALGQGPEFLTYFQNEAQLDKSGLPSDRFFAERPEGSVSTLKIQRTQQEDSAVYLCASSLGRGGWGNTEAFFGQGTRLTVV.

The chain employs TRBV5-6 and TRBJ2-3; tentative D call: TRBD2 (6 bases). V was pared by 4 bases and J by 4 bases, with 13 bases between. Germline V gene data show CDR1 as SGHDT and CDR2 as YYEEEE. This CDR3 has 14 residues. Written as DNA, the CDR3 is TGTGCCAGCAGCCTAGGGAGGTTCGCAGATACGCAGTATTTT. Translating gives CASSLGRFADTQYF.

This clone was observed a single time. The rearrangement joins TRBV5-6 to TRBJ2-7; D is unresolved. Germline V gene sequence: CDR1 SGHDT, CDR2 YYEEEE. The CDR3 has 14 residues. Deletions cut 6 bases from V and 2 bases from J, with 15 bases between. DNA for the CDR3: TGTGCCAGCAACCACCGGTCAGGCGCCTACGAGCAGTACTTC. Protein: CASNHRSGAYEQYF.